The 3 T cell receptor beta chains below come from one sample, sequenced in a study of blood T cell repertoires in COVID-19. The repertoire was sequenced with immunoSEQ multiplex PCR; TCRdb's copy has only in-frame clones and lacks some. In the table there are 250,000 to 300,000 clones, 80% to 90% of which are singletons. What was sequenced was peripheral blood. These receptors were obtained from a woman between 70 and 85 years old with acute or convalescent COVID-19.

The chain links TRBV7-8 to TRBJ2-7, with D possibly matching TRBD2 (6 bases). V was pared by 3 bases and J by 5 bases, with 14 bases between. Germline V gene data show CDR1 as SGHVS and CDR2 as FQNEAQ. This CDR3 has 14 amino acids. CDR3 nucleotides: TGTGCCAGCAGCTTTGGGAGGAGCAGCCACGAGCAGTACTTC. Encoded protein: CASSFGRSSHEQYF.

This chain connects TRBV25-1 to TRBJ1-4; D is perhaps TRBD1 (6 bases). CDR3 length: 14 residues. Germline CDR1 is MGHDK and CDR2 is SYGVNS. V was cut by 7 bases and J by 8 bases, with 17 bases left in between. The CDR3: CASTPTGTGEKLFF. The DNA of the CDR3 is TGTGCCAGCACCCCGACAGGAACGGGGGAAAAACTGTTTTTT.

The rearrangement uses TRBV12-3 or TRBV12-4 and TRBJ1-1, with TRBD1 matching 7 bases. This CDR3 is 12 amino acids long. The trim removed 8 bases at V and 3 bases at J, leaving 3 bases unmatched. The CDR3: CASSDRYTEAFF. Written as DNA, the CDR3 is TGTGCCAGCTCGGACAGGTACACTGAAGCTTTCTTT.